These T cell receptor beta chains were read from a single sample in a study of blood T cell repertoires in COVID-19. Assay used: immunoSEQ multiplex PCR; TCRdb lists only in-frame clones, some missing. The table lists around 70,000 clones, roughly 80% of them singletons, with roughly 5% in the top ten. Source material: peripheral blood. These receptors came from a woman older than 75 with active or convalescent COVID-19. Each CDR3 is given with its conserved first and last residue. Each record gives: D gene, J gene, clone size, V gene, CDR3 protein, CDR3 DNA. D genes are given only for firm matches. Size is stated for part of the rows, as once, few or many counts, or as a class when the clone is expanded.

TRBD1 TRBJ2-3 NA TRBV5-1 CASSVDRGDTQYF TGCGCCAGCAGCGTGGACAGGGGTGATACGCAGTATTTT
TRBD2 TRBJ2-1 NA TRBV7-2 CASSSGSYNEQFF TGTGCCAGCTCCAGCGGGAGTTACAATGAGCAGTTCTTC
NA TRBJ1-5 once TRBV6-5 CASSGEGLSNQPQHF TGTGCCAGCAGCGGGGAGGGATTAAGTAATCAGCCCCAGCATTTT
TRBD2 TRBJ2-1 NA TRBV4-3 CASSLGLAGYGGEQFF TGCGCCAGCAGCCTCGGACTAGCGGGATACGGTGGTGAGCAGTTCTTC
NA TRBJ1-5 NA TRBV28 CASSPGGAAQHF TGTGCCAGCAGCCCGGGGGGGGCTGCCCAGCATTTT
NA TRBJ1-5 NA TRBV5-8 CASRQAGSQPQHF TGTGCCAGCAGGCAAGCGGGCAGTCAGCCCCAGCATTTT
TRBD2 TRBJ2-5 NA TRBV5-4 CASSLGGTSGTETQYF TGTGCCAGCAGCTTGGGGGGGACTAGCGGGACGGAGACCCAGTACTTC
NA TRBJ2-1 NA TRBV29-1 CSVGQGGYNEQFF TGCAGCGTTGGTCAGGGCGGATACAATGAGCAGTTCTTC
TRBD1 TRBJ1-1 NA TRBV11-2 CASSGRGLGNTEAFF TGTGCCAGCAGCGGCAGGGGGTTAGGGAACACTGAAGCTTTCTTT
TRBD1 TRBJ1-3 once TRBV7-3 CASSPLLATGGLALSGNTIYF TGTGCCAGCAGCCCACTATTGGCGACAGGGGGTTTGGCTCTCTCTGGAAACACCATATATTTT
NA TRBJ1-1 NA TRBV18 CASSTTRKQGQNTEAFF TGTGCCAGCTCAACTACCCGAAAACAGGGACAGAACACTGAAGCTTTCTTT
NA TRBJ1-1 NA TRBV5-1 CASSLRVTNTEAFF TGCGCCAGCAGCTTGCGGGTTACGAACACTGAAGCTTTCTTT
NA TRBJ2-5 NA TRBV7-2 CASSLDGGRRQYF TGTGCCAGCAGCTTAGATGGGGGCCGCCGGCAGTACTTC
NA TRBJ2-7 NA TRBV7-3 CASSSGSPPYEQYF TGTGCCAGCAGCTCCGGGAGCCCCCCCTACGAGCAGTACTTC
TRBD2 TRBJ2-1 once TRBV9 CASSVESGASSYNEQFF TGTGCCAGCAGCGTTGAGAGCGGGGCCAGCTCCTACAATGAGCAGTTCTTC
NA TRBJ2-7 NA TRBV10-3 CAISESSWDNSYEQYF TGTGCCATCAGTGAGTCGAGTTGGGACAACTCCTACGAGCAGTACTTC
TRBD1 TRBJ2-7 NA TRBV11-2 CASSLSGGTGGLYEQYF TGTGCCAGCAGCCTCTCGGGGGGGACAGGGGGCTTGTACGAGCAGTACTTC
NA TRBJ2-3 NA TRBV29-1 CSAAVTGSPTQYF TGCAGCGCGGCGGTTACCGGGAGTCCTACGCAGTATTTT
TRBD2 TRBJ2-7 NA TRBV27 CASSYGSAGVGGEQYF TGTGCCAGCAGTTATGGATCCGCGGGAGTTGGGGGCGAGCAGTACTTC
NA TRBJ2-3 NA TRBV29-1 CSVTDRDMPADTQYF TGCAGCGTTACTGACCGGGACATGCCCGCAGATACGCAGTATTTT
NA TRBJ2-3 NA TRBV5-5 CASSSRQKVDTQYF TGTGCCAGCAGCTCCCGACAGAAGGTGGATACGCAGTATTTT
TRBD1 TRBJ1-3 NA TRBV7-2 CASSLAERGLGNTIYF TGTGCCAGCAGCTTAGCGGAAAGGGGGCTTGGAAACACCATATATTTT
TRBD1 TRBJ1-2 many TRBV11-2 CASSRTGEGYTF TGTGCCAGCAGCAGGACAGGGGAGGGCTACACCTTC
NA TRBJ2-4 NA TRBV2 CASSDGRAKNIQYF TGTGCCAGCAGTGACGGGAGAGCCAAAAACATTCAGTACTTC
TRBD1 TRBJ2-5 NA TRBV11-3 CASSSQGAWETQYF TGTGCCAGCAGCTCACAGGGGGCTTGGGAGACCCAGTACTTC
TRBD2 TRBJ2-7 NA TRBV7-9 CASSRGTSEYF TGTGCCAGCAGCCGAGGGACTAGCGAGTACTTC
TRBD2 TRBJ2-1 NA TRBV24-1 CATSDPREGRYNEQFF TGTGCCACCAGTGATCCCCGGGAGGGCCGGTACAATGAGCAGTTCTTC
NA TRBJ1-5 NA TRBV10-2 CASSTTDNSNQPQHF TGCGCCAGCAGTACTACGGATAATAGCAATCAGCCCCAGCATTTT
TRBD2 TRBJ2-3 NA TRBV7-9 CANSISGGGDTQYF TGTGCCAACAGCATTAGCGGGGGAGGGGATACGCAGTATTTT
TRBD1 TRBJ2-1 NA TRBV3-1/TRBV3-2 CASSRAGVPDRSNEQFF TGTGCCAGCAGCCGAGCCGGGGTCCCGGACAGGAGCAATGAGCAGTTCTTC
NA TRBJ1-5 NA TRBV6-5 CASRNLGGNQPQHF TGTGCCAGCAGAAACCTCGGGGGCAATCAGCCCCAGCATTTT
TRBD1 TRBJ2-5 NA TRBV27 CASSQGVSPQETQYF TGTGCCAGCAGTCAGGGGGTCTCCCCCCAAGAGACCCAGTACTTC
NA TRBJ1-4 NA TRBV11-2 CASSRGGNEKLFF TGTGCCAGCTCCCGGGGGGGGAATGAAAAACTGTTTTTT
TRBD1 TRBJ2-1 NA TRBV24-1 CATSGTGGIRNEQFF TGTGCCACCAGTGGGACAGGGGGCATTAGGAATGAGCAGTTCTTC
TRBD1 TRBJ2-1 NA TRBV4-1 CASSQDGGTGNNEQFF TGCGCCAGCAGCCAAGATGGCGGGACAGGGAACAATGAGCAGTTCTTC
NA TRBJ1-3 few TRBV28 CASSLRQEGTIYF TGTGCCAGCAGTTTGCGTCAGGAAGGCACCATATATTTT
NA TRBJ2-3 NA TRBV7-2 CASSRVVFTDTQYF TGTGCCAGCAGCCGGGTGGTTTTCACAGATACGCAGTATTTT
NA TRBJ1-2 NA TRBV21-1 CASSKRDREENYTF TGTGCCAGCAGCAAACGGGACAGGGAAGAGAACTACACCTTC
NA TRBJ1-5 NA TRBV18 CASSPSGFDLWPQHF TGTGCCAGCTCACCTTCGGGGTTTGACTTGTGGCCCCAGCATTTT
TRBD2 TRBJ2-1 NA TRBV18 CASSPGLAGGLEYNEQFF TGTGCCAGCTCACCAGGGCTAGCGGGGGGCCTTGAGTACAATGAGCAGTTCTTC
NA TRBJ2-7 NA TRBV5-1 CASSHSGSSYEQYF TGCGCCAGCAGCCACAGCGGGTCCTCCTACGAGCAGTACTTC
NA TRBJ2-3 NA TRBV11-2 CASSLAVGAGTDTQYF TGTGCCAGCAGCTTAGCAGTGGGAGCGGGCACAGATACGCAGTATTTT
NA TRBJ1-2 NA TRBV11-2 CASSSYRVGNYGYTF TGTGCCAGCAGCTCGTACAGGGTCGGGAACTATGGCTACACCTTC
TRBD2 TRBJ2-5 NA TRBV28 CASSSNLLSGGAGETQYF TGTGCCAGCAGTTCCAACCTCCTGAGCGGGGGGGCCGGAGAGACCCAGTACTTC
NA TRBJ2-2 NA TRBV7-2 CASSPSGTVNTGELFF TGTGCCAGCAGCCCTTCAGGGACTGTGAACACCGGGGAGCTGTTTTTT
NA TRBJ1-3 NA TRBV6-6 CASGRVSGNTIYF TGTGCCAGCGGGCGTGTCTCTGGAAACACCATATATTTT